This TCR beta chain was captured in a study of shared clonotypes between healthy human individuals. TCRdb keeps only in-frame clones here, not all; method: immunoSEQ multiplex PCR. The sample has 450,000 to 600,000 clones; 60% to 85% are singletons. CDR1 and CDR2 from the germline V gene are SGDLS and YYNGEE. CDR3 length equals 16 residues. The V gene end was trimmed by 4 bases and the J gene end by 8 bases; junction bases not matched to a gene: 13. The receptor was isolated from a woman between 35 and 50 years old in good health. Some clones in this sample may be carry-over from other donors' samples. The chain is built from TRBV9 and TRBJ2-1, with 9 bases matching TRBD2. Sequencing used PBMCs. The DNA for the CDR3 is TGTGCCAGCAGCCCTCCATGGAGTAGCGGGAGCGATGAGCAGTTCTTC. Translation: CASSPPWSSGSDEQFF.